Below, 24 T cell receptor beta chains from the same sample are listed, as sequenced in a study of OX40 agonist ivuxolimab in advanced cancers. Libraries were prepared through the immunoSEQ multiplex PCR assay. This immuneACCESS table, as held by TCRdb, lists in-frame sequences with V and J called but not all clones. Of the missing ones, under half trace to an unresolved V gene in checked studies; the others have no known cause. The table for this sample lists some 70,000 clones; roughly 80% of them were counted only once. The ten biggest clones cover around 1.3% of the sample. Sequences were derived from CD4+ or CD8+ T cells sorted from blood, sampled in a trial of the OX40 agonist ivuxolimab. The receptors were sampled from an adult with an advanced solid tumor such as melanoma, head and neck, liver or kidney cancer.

The DNA of the CDR3 is TGTGCCAGCAGTGCCCGGGACGTCGATGAGCAGTTCTTC. Translated, it gives CASSARDVDEQFF. J is TRBJ2-1 and V is TRBV6-1; D may be TRBD1 or TRBD2 (5 bases each). This CDR3 spans 13 amino acids. Germline CDR1 is MNHNS and CDR2 is SASEGT. The germline V and J ends were trimmed by 4 bases and 8 bases, with 12 bases remaining between them.

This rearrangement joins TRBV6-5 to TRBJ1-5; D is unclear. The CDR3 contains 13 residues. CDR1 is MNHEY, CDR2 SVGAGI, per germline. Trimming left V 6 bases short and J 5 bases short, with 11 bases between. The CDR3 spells CASSRVIDQPQHF. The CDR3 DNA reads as TGTGCCAGCAGCCGCGTCATTGATCAGCCCCAGCATTTT.

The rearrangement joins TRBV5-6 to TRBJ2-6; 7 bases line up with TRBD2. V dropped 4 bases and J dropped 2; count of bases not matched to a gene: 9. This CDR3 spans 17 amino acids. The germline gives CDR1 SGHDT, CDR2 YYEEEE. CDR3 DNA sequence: TGTGCCAGCAGCCCCTGGGGGGGAACGACTGGGGCCAACGTCCTGACTTTC. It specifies CASSPWGGTTGANVLTF. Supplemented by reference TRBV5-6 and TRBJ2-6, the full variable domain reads DAGVTQSPTHLIKTRGQQVTLRCSPKSGHDTVSWYQQALGQGPQFIFQYYEEEERQRGNFPDRFSGHQFPNYSSELNVNALLLGDSALYLCASSPWGGTTGANVLTFGAGSRLTVL.

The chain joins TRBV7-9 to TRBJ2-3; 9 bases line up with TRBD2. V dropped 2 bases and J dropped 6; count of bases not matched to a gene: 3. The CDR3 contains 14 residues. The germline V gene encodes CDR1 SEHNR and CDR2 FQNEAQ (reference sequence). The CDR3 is CASSLSGGLDTQYF. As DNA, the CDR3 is TGTGCCAGCAGCTTAAGCGGGGGGCTCGATACGCAGTATTTT.

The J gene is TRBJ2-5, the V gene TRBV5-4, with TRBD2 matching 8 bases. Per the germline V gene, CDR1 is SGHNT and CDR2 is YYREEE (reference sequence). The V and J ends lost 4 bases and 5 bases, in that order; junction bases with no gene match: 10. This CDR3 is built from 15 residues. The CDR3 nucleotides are TGTGCCAGCAGCCCCCGGGGGGGCCAGGAGGAGACCCAGTACTTC. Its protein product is CASSPRGGQEETQYF.

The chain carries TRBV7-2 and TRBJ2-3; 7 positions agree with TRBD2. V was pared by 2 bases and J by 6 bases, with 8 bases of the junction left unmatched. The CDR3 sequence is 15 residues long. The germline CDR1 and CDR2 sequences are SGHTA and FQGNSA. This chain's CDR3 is CASSLSSGYPDTQYF. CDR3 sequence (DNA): TGTGCCAGCAGCTTATCTAGCGGTTACCCGGATACGCAGTATTTT.

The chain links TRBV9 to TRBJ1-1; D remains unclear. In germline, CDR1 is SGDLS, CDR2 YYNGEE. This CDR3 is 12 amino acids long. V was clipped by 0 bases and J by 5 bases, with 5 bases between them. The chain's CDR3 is CASSVVGTEAFF. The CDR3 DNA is TGTGCCAGCAGCGTAGTAGGGACTGAAGCTTTCTTT.

The CDR3 DNA follows: TGTGCCAGCAGCTTAGTTAGCGGGGCTGGAAACACCATATATTTT. Its protein product is CASSLVSGAGNTIYF. The rearrangement links TRBV5-4 to TRBJ1-3; no clear D gene. Germline V gene lookup returns CDR1 SGHNT and CDR2 YYREEE (reference sequence). Trimming pared 2 bases from V and 2 bases from J, leaving 11 bases between. This CDR3 is 15 amino acids long.

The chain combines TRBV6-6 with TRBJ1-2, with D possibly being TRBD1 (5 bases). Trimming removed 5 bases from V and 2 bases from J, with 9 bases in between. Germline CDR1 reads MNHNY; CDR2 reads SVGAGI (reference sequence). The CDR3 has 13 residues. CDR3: CASSPDRNYGYTF. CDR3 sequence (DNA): TGTGCCAGCAGTCCTGACAGAAACTATGGCTACACCTTC.

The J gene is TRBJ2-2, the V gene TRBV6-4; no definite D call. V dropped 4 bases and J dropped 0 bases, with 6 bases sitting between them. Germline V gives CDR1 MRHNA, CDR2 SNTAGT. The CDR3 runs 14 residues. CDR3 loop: CASSGQPNTGELFF. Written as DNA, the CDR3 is TGTGCCAGCAGTGGCCAGCCGAACACCGGGGAGCTGTTTTTT.

For the CDR3, the DNA is TGTGCCAGTACCCTGCCCCCCGTCACTGAAGCTTTCTTT. Its protein product is CASTLPPVTEAFF. This rearrangement joins TRBV19 to TRBJ1-1; D remains unclear. The CDR3 extends over 13 amino acids. Germline values: CDR1 LNHDA, CDR2 SQIVND (reference sequence). Trimming cost V 7 bases and J 4 bases, with 13 bases left between them.

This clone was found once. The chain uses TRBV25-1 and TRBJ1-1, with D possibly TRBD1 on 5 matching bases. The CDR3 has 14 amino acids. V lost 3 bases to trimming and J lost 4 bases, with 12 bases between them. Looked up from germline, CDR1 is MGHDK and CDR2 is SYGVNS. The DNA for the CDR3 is TGTGCCAGCAGTGAGGACATTCCGGGCACTGAAGCTTTCTTT. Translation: CASSEDIPGTEAFF.

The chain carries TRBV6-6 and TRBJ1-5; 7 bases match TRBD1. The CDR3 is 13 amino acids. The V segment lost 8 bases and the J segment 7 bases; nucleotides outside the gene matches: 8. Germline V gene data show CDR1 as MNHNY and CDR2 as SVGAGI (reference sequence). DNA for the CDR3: TGTGCCAGCCACAAAACAGGGGAGCAGCCCCAGCATTTT. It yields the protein CASHKTGEQPQHF.

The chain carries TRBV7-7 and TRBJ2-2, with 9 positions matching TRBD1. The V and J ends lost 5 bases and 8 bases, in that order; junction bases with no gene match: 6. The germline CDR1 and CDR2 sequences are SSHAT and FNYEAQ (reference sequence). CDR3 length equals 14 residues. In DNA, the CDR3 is TGTGCCAGCAGCCAGGACAGGGGAATAGGGGAGCTGTTTTTT. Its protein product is CASSQDRGIGELFF.

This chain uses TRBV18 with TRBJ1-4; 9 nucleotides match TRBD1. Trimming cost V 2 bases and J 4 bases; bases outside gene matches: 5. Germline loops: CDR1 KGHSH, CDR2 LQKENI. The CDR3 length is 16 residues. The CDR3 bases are TGTGCCAGCTCACCAGAACAGGGGGCGGTTAATGAAAAACTGTTTTTT. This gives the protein CASSPEQGAVNEKLFF. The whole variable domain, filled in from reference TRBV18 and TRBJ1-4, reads NAGVMQNPRHLVRRRGQEARLRCSPMKGHSHVYWYRQLPEEGLKFMVYLQKENIIDESGMPKERFSAEFPKEGPSILRIQQVVRGDSAAYFCASSPEQGAVNEKLFFGSGTQLSVL.

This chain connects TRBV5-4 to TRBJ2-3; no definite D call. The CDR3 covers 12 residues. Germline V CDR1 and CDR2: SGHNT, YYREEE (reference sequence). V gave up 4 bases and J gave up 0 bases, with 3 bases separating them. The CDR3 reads CASSHSTDTQYF. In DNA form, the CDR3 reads TGTGCCAGCAGCCATAGCACAGATACGCAGTATTTT.

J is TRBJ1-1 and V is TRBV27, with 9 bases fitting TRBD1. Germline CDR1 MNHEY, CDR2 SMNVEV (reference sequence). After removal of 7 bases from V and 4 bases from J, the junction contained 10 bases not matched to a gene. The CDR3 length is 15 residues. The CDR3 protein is CASTLFGQGSTEAFF. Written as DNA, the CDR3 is TGTGCCAGCACCCTCTTTGGACAGGGGTCCACTGAAGCTTTCTTT.

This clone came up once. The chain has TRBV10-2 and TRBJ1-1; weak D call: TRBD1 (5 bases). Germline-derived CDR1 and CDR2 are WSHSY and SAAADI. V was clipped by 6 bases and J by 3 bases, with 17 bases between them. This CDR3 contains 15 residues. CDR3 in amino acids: CASSLSHRTDTEAFF. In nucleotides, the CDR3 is TGCGCCAGCAGCCTCTCTCACAGGACGGACACTGAAGCTTTCTTT.

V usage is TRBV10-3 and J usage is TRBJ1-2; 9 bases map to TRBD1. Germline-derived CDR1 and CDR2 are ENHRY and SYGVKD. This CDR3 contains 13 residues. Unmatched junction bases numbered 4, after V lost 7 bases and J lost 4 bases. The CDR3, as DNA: TGTGCCATCACCTGGGGACAGGGCTATGGCTACACCTTC. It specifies CAITWGQGYGYTF.

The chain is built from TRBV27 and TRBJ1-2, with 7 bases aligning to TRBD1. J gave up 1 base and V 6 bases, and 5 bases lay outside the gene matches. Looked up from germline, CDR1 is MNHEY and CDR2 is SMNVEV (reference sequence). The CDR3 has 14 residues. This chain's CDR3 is CASSPTGNNYGYTF. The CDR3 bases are TGTGCCAGCAGCCCGACAGGGAATAACTATGGCTACACCTTC.

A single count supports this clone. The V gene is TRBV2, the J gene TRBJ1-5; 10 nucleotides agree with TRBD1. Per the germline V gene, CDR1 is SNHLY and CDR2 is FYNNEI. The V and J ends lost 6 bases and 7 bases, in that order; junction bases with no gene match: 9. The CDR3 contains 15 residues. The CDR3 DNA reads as TGTGCCAGCAGCCCCGGGACAGGGGCATTACAGCCCCAGCATTTT. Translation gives CASSPGTGALQPQHF.

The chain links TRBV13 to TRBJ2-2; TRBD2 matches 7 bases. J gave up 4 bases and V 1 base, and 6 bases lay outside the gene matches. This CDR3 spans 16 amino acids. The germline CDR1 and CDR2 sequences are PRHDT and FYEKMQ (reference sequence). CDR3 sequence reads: CASSLVGGDPTGELFF. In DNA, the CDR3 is TGTGCCAGCAGCTTAGTGGGAGGGGACCCCACCGGGGAGCTGTTTTTT.

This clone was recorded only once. The CDR3 DNA is TGCGCCAGCAGTGAGTCCCTGGCAGGACAAAGCACAGATACGCAGTATTTT. Translated, it gives CASSESLAGQSTDTQYF. The rearrangement joins TRBV10-1 to TRBJ2-3, with D possibly matching TRBD1 (5 bases). Germline CDR1 is WNHNN and CDR2 is SYGVQD (reference sequence). This CDR3 region has 17 residues. V was shortened by 0 bases and J by 0 bases, with 13 bases between the two germline ends.

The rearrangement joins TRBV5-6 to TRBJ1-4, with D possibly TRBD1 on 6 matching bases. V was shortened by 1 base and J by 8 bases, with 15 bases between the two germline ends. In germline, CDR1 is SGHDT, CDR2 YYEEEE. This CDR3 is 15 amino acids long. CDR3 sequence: CASSLMSGGVEKLFF. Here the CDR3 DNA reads TGTGCCAGCAGCTTGATGTCCGGGGGCGTGGAAAAACTGTTTTTT.